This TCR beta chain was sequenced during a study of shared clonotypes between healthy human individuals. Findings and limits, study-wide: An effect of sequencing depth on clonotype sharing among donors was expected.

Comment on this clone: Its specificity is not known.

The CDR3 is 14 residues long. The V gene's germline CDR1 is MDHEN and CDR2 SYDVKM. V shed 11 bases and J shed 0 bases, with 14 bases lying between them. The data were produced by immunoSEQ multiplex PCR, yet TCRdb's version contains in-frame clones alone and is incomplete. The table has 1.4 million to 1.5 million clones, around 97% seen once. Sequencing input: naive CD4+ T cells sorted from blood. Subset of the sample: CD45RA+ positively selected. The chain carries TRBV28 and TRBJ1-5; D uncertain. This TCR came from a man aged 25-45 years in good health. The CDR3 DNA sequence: TGTGCCGGGGTGGGTCGGAATAGCAATCAGCCCCAGCATTTT. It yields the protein CAGVGRNSNQPQHF.